The 17 T cell receptor beta chains in this list originate from one sample, sequenced in a study of shared clonotypes between healthy human individuals. Clones were sequenced by immunoSEQ multiplex PCR, and TCRdb holds only the in-frame ones, with some missing. Here the sample spans 550,000 to 800,000 clones, around two thirds being singletons. The sequenced sample consisted of memory CD4+ T cells sorted from blood. Subset indicated: CD45RA-negative fraction. The receptors originated from a woman in her thirties in good health.

The chain recombines TRBV28 with TRBJ1-1, with D maybe TRBD1 (6 bases). CDR3 length: 16 amino acids. Germline V gene data show CDR1 as MDHEN and CDR2 as SYDVKM. V was clipped by 7 bases and J by 3 bases, with 21 bases between them. The CDR3 coding sequence is TGTGCCAGCACTCCGATGGCGGGGGCGTTTTACACTGAAGCTTTCTTT. Encoded protein: CASTPMAGAFYTEAFF.

Details on this clone: This sample also contains other DNA sequences that code for the same CDR3. This rearrangement joins TRBV20-1 to TRBJ2-7; a weak D match, TRBD1 (5 bases). There are 11 residues in the CDR3. CDR1 and CDR2 (germline): DFQATT, SNEGSKA (reference sequence). The CDR3, as DNA: TGCAGCGCCCCTGACAGCTACGAGCAGTACTTC. Its protein product is CSAPDSYEQYF.

The chain carries TRBV2 and TRBJ2-7, with a tentative D call TRBD2 (6 bases). V lost 6 bases and J lost 2, with 17 bases in between. Germline loops: CDR1 SNHLY, CDR2 FYNNEI. The CDR3 covers 15 residues. The chain's CDR3 is CASSKQGRSTYEQYF. CDR3 DNA: TGTGCCAGCAGCAAACAAGGGAGGAGCACCTACGAGCAGTACTTC.

This rearrangement joins TRBV5-5 to TRBJ2-5; D remains unclear. Trimming removed 0 bases from V and 3 bases from J, with 9 bases in between. CDR1 is SGHKS, CDR2 YYEKEE, per germline (reference sequence). This CDR3 has 14 amino acids. CDR3 sequence: CASSLVQAKETQYF. Here the CDR3 DNA reads TGTGCCAGCAGCTTGGTTCAGGCAAAAGAGACCCAGTACTTC.

This rearrangement joins TRBV27 to TRBJ2-5; tentative D call: TRBD1 (7 bases). Germline CDR1 reads MNHEY; CDR2 reads SMNVEV (reference sequence). The CDR3 has 17 residues. The V gene lost 5 bases and the J gene lost 3 bases, with 22 bases spanning the gap. CDR3 nucleotide sequence: TGTGCCAGCAGTCCTTTCGGAGGAGGGGGCTTGGAAGAGACCCAGTACTTC. Translating gives CASSPFGGGGLEETQYF.

This clone appeared a single time. The chain carries TRBV19 and TRBJ1-2; 8 nucleotides agree with TRBD1. Trimming took 10 bases from V and 3 from J; bases not matched to a gene: 4. Germline V lookup: CDR1 LNHDA, CDR2 SQIVND (reference sequence). The CDR3 spans 12 residues. CDR3 coding DNA: TGTGCCACCGGGACAGGCTACTATGGCTACACCTTC. This translates into CATGTGYYGYTF.

The V and J genes are TRBV5-4 and TRBJ2-3; TRBD2 might be the D (5 bases). The CDR3 is 16 residues long. The V gene lost 0 bases and the J gene lost 4 bases, with 15 bases spanning the gap. Germline lookup yields CDR1 SGHNT and CDR2 YYREEE (reference sequence). Here the CDR3 reads CASSLEAGRGPDTQYF. The CDR3 DNA reads as TGTGCCAGCAGCTTGGAGGCGGGTCGTGGCCCAGATACGCAGTATTTT.

This clone has just a few counts. The rearrangement joins TRBV25-1 to TRBJ2-2, with D tentatively TRBD2 (6 bases). The CDR3 runs 15 residues. With 5 bases removed from V and 0 bases from J, the gap between germline ends came to 10 bases. Germline CDR1 reads MGHDK; CDR2 reads SYGVNS. This CDR3 is CASSQEGTNTGELFF. The CDR3 DNA is TGTGCCAGCAGTCAGGAGGGGACGAACACCGGGGAGCTGTTTTTT.

This chain uses TRBV5-1 with TRBJ2-1; 12 bases fit TRBD2. The V gene end was trimmed by 6 bases and the J gene end by 8 bases; junction bases not matched to a gene: 6. The CDR3 sequence is 14 residues long. Germline V CDR1 and CDR2: SGHRS, YFSETQ. The CDR3 loop reads CASTLAGGPYEQFF. CDR3 coding DNA: TGCGCCAGCACGCTAGCGGGAGGGCCCTATGAGCAGTTCTTC.

The chain couples TRBV27 to TRBJ1-4, with D possibly matching TRBD1 (6 bases). V was shortened by 6 bases and J by 11 bases, with 13 bases between the two germline ends. The CDR3 loop spans 12 amino acids. Germline V gene data show CDR1 as MNHEY and CDR2 as SMNVEV (reference sequence). CDR3 loop: CASRGNREKLFF. The CDR3, as DNA: TGTGCCAGCAGGGGAAACAGGGAGAAACTGTTTTTT.

The chain links TRBV4-2 to TRBJ1-3, with D maybe TRBD1 (5 bases). V lost 3 bases and J 2 bases, leaving 8 bases between the germline ends. There are 14 residues in the CDR3. The germline CDR1 and CDR2 sequences are LGHNA and YNFKEQ. The CDR3 bases are TGTGCCAGCAGCCAGGGGGGGACTGGAAACACCATATATTTT. The encoded protein is CASSQGGTGNTIYF.

V and J are TRBV18 and TRBJ2-1, with 10 bases that match TRBD2. V shed 2 bases and J 4 bases; nucleotides not matched to a gene: 2. The germline CDR1 and CDR2 sequences are KGHSH and LQKENI. The CDR3 has 15 residues. CDR3 residues: CASSPGTSVYNEQFF. The CDR3 nucleotides read TGTGCCAGCTCACCAGGGACTAGCGTGTACAATGAGCAGTTCTTC.

The chain employs TRBV27 and TRBJ1-1; D is perhaps TRBD1 (5 bases). V lost 7 bases to trimming and J lost 1 base, with 31 bases between them. Per germline, CDR1 MNHEY and CDR2 SMNVEV (reference sequence). The CDR3 spans 20 residues. The CDR3 coding sequence is TGTGCCAGCACATCAGCGGGGGTCGGGGGGGAAGGGCAGGGGAACACTGAAGCTTTCTTT. Amino acid sequence: CASTSAGVGGEGQGNTEAFF.

The chain employs TRBV6-1 and TRBJ1-1; unclear D gene. With 3 bases removed from V and 1 base from J, the gap between germline ends came to 18 bases. The length of the CDR3 is 17 residues. Germline V gene data show CDR1 as MNHNS and CDR2 as SASEGT. CDR3 residues: CASSERKRGKPNTEAFF. Here the CDR3 DNA reads TGTGCCAGCAGTGAGCGGAAACGGGGTAAACCGAACACTGAAGCTTTCTTT.

V and J are TRBV2 and TRBJ2-5; perhaps TRBD2 as D (5 bases). CDR3 length: 15 residues. Trimming stripped 3 bases from V and 3 bases from J, with 14 bases between. CDR1 SNHLY and CDR2 FYNNEI come from the germline V gene. The CDR3 DNA is TGTGCCAGCAGTGATTTATTTGGGAGAGAAGAGACCCAGTACTTC. Its protein product is CASSDLFGREETQYF.

J is TRBJ2-1 and V is TRBV4-1; no reliable D call. Germline loops: CDR1 MGHRA, CDR2 YSYEKL. The ends were cut back, 2 bases at V and 10 bases at J, with 15 bases in the middle. CDR3 length equals 14 residues. CDR3 nucleotides: TGCGCCAGCAGCCAAATAGAGACGGGCGGAGAGCAGTTCTTC. Translating it yields CASSQIETGGEQFF.

CDR3 coding DNA: TGTGCCAGCAGCTTATATGGGGGAGGGGCAGATACGCAGTATTTT. Amino acid sequence: CASSLYGGGADTQYF. V usage is TRBV7-2 and J usage is TRBJ2-3; 7 positions match TRBD2. CDR1 and CDR2 (germline): SGHTA, FQGNSA. There are 15 residues in the CDR3. Germline trimming cut 2 bases from V and 4 bases from J; bases unmatched to any gene: 6.